One and the same sample provided the 11 T cell receptor beta chains below, sequenced in a study of cytomegalovirus exposure and HLA in healthy donors. A multiplex PCR was run with 60 Vbeta primers and 13 Jbeta primers. The method was immunoSEQ multiplex PCR; TCRdb's version includes in-frame clones alone and lacks a portion of them. Among roughly 61,000 clones listed, around 82% were seen once. Sequencing was carried out using PBMCs. These receptors were taken from a male donor in good health and CMV-seronegative.

The chain uses TRBV13 and TRBJ2-1, with TRBD1 as a possible D gene (7 bases). The germline gives CDR1 PRHDT, CDR2 FYEKMQ (reference sequence). This CDR3 contains 13 residues. V lost 8 bases and J lost 9, with 17 bases in between. CDR3 loop: CASRLPGGTEQFF. Written as DNA, the CDR3 is TGTGCCAGCCGCCTCCCAGGGGGGACTGAGCAGTTCTTC.

This clone was observed once. V and J are TRBV10-3 and TRBJ1-2; D is unresolved. V was shortened by 0 bases and J by 1 base, with 12 bases between the two germline ends. The CDR3 extends over 16 amino acids. Germline V gives CDR1 ENHRY, CDR2 SYGVKD. The CDR3 nucleotides read TGTGCCATCAGTGAGTCGATCCAGGCCGTTAACTATGGCTACACCTTC. Amino acid sequence: CAISESIQAVNYGYTF.

The chain links TRBV5-4 to TRBJ2-5; 7 bases are shared with TRBD1. Germline values: CDR1 SGHNT, CDR2 YYREEE (reference sequence). This CDR3 is built from 14 residues. Trimming at V came to 0 bases and at J to 3 bases, leaving 2 bases not matched to a gene. The CDR3 DNA reads as TGTGCCAGCAGCTTGGCAGGGACAGAAGAGACCCAGTACTTC. This sequence encodes CASSLAGTEETQYF.

This clone was picked up a small number of times. This sequence joins TRBV19 and TRBJ1-5; 7 positions match TRBD1. The CDR3 contains 15 residues. Per germline, CDR1 LNHDA and CDR2 SQIVND (reference sequence). V lost 8 bases, J lost 3 bases, and 10 bases stayed unmatched. The CDR3 coding sequence is TGTGCCAGTCGGCAGGGGGAGGTAAACAATCAGCCCCAGCATTTT. It codes for CASRQGEVNNQPQHF. Drawing the rest from reference TRBV19 and TRBJ1-5, the complete variable domain is DGGITQSPKYLFRKEGQNVTLSCEQNLNHDAMYWYRQDPGQGLRLIYYSQIVNDFQKGDIAEGYSVSREKKESFPLTVTSAQKNPTAFYLCASRQGEVNNQPQHFGDGTRLSIL.

This clone came up once. The rearrangement links TRBV30 to TRBJ1-5; D might be TRBD1 (6 bases). The CDR3 runs 14 residues. The germline V gene has CDR1 GTSNPN and CDR2 SVGIG (reference sequence). Trimming removed 2 bases at V and 4 bases at J, with 12 bases between. The CDR3 here is CAWSPPGHNQPQHF. CDR3 coding DNA: TGTGCCTGGAGTCCACCGGGACATAATCAGCCCCAGCATTTT.

The chain carries TRBV2 and TRBJ2-3; tentative D call: TRBD2 (5 bases). This CDR3 region has 13 residues. Trimming removed 6 bases from V and 4 bases from J, with 11 bases in between. Germline values: CDR1 SNHLY, CDR2 FYNNEI. The CDR3 bases are TGTGCCAGCAGCTTACTAGGTGCAGATACGCAGTATTTT. Protein: CASSLLGADTQYF.

The J gene is TRBJ1-1, the V gene TRBV11-3, with D possibly matching TRBD1 (5 bases). Trimming shortened V by 3 bases and J by 8 bases, and 13 bases separated the two germline ends. The germline CDR1 and CDR2 sequences are SGHNT and YENEEA. The CDR3 contains 13 residues. CDR3 DNA sequence: TGTGCCAGCAGCTTGAACTCCGACAGAGAAGCTTTCTTT. Its protein product is CASSLNSDREAFF.

This chain joins TRBV9 and TRBJ2-7, with 13 bases identical to TRBD2. This CDR3 comprises 15 residues. The J segment lost 3 bases and the V segment lost 3 bases, leaving 3 bases of the junction unmatched. Germline lookup yields CDR1 SGDLS and CDR2 YYNGEE. The CDR3, as DNA: TGTGCCAGCAGCGCGGGGACTAGCGGGGACTACGAGCAGTACTTC. This encodes CASSAGTSGDYEQYF.

This rearrangement joins TRBV5-6 to TRBJ1-5, with TRBD1 identical over 10 bases. Germline V gene lookup returns CDR1 SGHDT and CDR2 YYEEEE. V lost 4 bases, J lost 0 bases, and 4 bases stayed unmatched. This CDR3 region has 16 residues. The CDR3 nucleotides are TGTGCCAGCAGCCCAGGGACAGGGGATAGCAATCAGCCCCAGCATTTT. Translation: CASSPGTGDSNQPQHF.

V and J are TRBV21-1 and TRBJ2-7; the table's TRBD1 call for D was not verified on the DNA. TRBV21-1 is termed a pseudogene. The CDR3 is 12 residues long. In DNA, the CDR3 is TGTGCCAGCCGGGACAGAAACTACGAGCAGTACTTC. Translating it yields CASRDRNYEQYF.

DNA of the CDR3: TGTGCCAGTAGGCTCACCCACCTAGCGGGGGGCACAGATACGCAGTATTTT. Amino acid sequence: CASRLTHLAGGTDTQYF. V is TRBV19 and J is TRBJ2-3; 10 nucleotides align to TRBD2. Germline assignment: CDR1 LNHDA and CDR2 SQIVND (reference sequence). This CDR3 is 17 amino acids long. Losses at the gene ends were 6 bases for V and 1 base for J; bases not matched to a gene: 10.